A selection of T cell receptor beta chains follows, all from one sample in a study of T cell repertoires in cytomegalovirus infection. TCRdb processed the reads anew with MiXCR; each CDR3 protein has one entry. Seen here are about 450,000 distinct CDR3 sequences, roughly 31% observed once, and the top ten hold around 13%. Sequences were obtained from PBMCs. The receptors shown here come from a human donor in good health (CMV status not recorded). Some clones in this sample may be carry-over from other donors' samples. The CDR3 runs from the conserved cysteine through the conserved F or W. A D gene is named only where the DNA matches it firmly. Only part of the rows carry a size: once, few, many, or a class if the clone is expanded.

v_call	clone_size	j_call	d_call	cdr3_nt	cdr3_aa
TRBV14	.	TRBJ1-6	.	TGTGCCAGCAGCCAAGTGGGAGGTTTCCCCCTCCACTTT	CASSQVGGFPLHF
TRBV11-2	many	TRBJ2-3	.	TGTGCCAGCAGCTCCCGACTTGGGGGCACAGATACGCAGTATTTT	CASSSRLGGTDTQYF
TRBV12-3/TRBV12-4	.	TRBJ2-4	.	TGTGCCAGCAGTACCGACGGGAAAAAAAACATTCAGTACTTC	CASSTDGKKNIQYF
TRBV4-1	.	TRBJ1-1	.	TGCGCCAGCAGCCAAGATCAGAGCCTAGCCCTGCGGGACACTGAAGCTTTCTTT	CASSQDQSLALRDTEAFF
TRBV27	.	TRBJ2-5	.	TGTGCCAGCTCACCCACGCAAAGTTCGGAGACCCAGTACTTC	CASSPTQSSETQYF
TRBV7-2	many	TRBJ1-4	.	TGTGCCACCCAAACGACGGGGCAGTTTAATGAAAAACTGTTTTTT	CATQTTGQFNEKLFF
TRBV6-1	few	TRBJ2-7	TRBD1	TGTGCCAGCAGTGCCCGGGACAGGGGGCGCGAGCAGTACTTC	CASSARDRGREQYF
TRBV7-9	few	TRBJ2-3	.	TGTGCCAGCAGCCTGGGGGAGATGGGGGGCACAGATACGCAGTATTTT	CASSLGEMGGTDTQYF
TRBV5-5	.	TRBJ1-5	.	TGTGCCAGCAGCTTCCGGTGGGGAGGCAATCAGCCCCAGCATTTT	CASSFRWGGNQPQHF
TRBV27	.	TRBJ2-3	.	TGTGCCAGCAGTGGGGGGGGCACTAAATTCACAGATACGCAGTATTTT	CASSGGGTKFTDTQYF
TRBV7-2	many	TRBJ2-7	TRBD1	TGTGCCAGCAGTTCTCGACAGGGCACCTACGAGCAGTACTTC	CASSSRQGTYEQYF
TRBV19	.	TRBJ2-5	TRBD1	TGTGCCAGTAGTGTTACTCCGGGACAGCCACAAGAGACCCAGTACTTC	CASSVTPGQPQETQYF
TRBV7-9	once	TRBJ2-1	TRBD1	TGTGCCAGCACCGACCCAACCGAGGACAGGGAACATGAGCAGATCTTC	CASTDPTEDREHEQIF
TRBV10-2	.	TRBJ2-2	.	TGCGCCAGCAGTGAAGTGGACCCCAATATCTCCGGGGAGCTGTTTTTT	CASSEVDPNISGELFF
TRBV28	.	TRBJ2-7	.	TGTGCCAGCAGTTTATTGGGCAGGCCGGAGGGCTACGAGCAGTACTTC	CASSLLGRPEGYEQYF
TRBV27	few	TRBJ2-7	.	TGTGCCAGCAGGCAGGGGCTCCTCTCCTACGAGCAGTACTTC	CASRQGLLSYEQYF
TRBV7-9	many	TRBJ2-3	TRBD2	TGTGCCAGCAGCTTAGTTCGGACTAGCGGGGGACACACAGATACGCAGTATTTT	CASSLVRTSGGHTDTQYF
TRBV7-2	.	TRBJ2-1	TRBD2	TGTGCCATCAGCTCCTCCCGGGAAAGCGGGGGGGCCGGTGAGCAGTTCTTC	CAISSSRESGGAGEQFF
TRBV29-1	.	TRBJ2-5	TRBD1	TGCAGCGTTCCCGGGACAGATCAAGAGACCCAGTACTTC	CSVPGTDQETQYF
TRBV15	.	TRBJ2-3	.	TGTGCCACCAGCAGGCGCGGGGATACGCAGTATTTT	CATSRRGDTQYF
TRBV20-1	.	TRBJ2-7	.	TGCAGTGCTAGAGACGTCGACAGAACTTACGAGCAGTACTTC	CSARDVDRTYEQYF
TRBV19	few	TRBJ2-1	.	TGTGCCAGTAGTATCGGACTGGTTTACAATGAGCAGTTCTTC	CASSIGLVYNEQFF
TRBV12-3/TRBV12-4	.	TRBJ1-5	TRBD1	TGTGCCAGCAGTGGGGACAGGGTGAGCAATCAGCCCCAGCATTTT	CASSGDRVSNQPQHF
TRBV6-6	.	TRBJ1-2	.	TGTGCCAGCAGTCCCCGGGATTCGGCCCATGGCTACACCTTC	CASSPRDSAHGYTF
TRBV20-1	.	TRBJ2-3	.	TGCAGTGCTGCAGACACAGGGCTCCCCACAGATACGCAGTATTTT	CSAADTGLPTDTQYF
TRBV7-2	many	TRBJ1-2	.	TGTGCCAGCAGCTTAGTGGGAGATGGATCTAACTATGGCTACACCTTC	CASSLVGDGSNYGYTF
TRBV6-2/TRBV6-3	many	TRBJ2-2	.	TGTGCCAGCAGGAGGAACACCGGGGAGCTGTTTTTT	CASRRNTGELFF
TRBV7-8	few	TRBJ2-7	TRBD1	TGTGCCAGCAGCCGATCCGGGACAGCATCCTACGAGCAGTACTTC	CASSRSGTASYEQYF
TRBV6-1	few	TRBJ1-2	TRBD1	TGTGCCAGCAGTGCCGGACAGGGGAGTTATGGCTACACCTTC	CASSAGQGSYGYTF